The text below deals with one TCR beta chain. Its target is unknown. The trim removed 4 bases at V and 2 bases at J, leaving 4 bases unmatched. The length of the CDR3 is 15 residues. Germline-derived CDR1 and CDR2 are LNHDA and SQIVND (reference sequence). Cells designated naive CD8 were CD45RO-negative and were positively selected for CCR7, with terminally differentiated effector memory CD45RA+ cells excluded. The data derive from a study of shared clonotypes between healthy human individuals. Across the study: Per donor, CD8 memory used one plate, CD8 naive used two, CD4 memory used three and CD4 naive used three.

In the original workflow: ImmunoSEQ junction-only sequences lacked quality scores, so their filtering differed. Measured with immunoSEQ multiplex PCR; TCRdb has only the in-frame clones, and not every one. For V, J and clone size, that table is used; D and trimming come from the DNA. The sample has around 2,000,000 clones; roughly 95% are singletons. Whole-study results and caveats: Among several donors, 4.5% to 5.5% of naive CD4 clonotypes were found in common.

The V gene is TRBV19, the J gene TRBJ2-2, with 7 bases that match TRBD2. Material for sequencing was naive CD8+ T cells sorted from blood. The sequence was collected from a man younger than 30 in good health. CDR3 sequence reads: CASSRAGINTGELFF. In DNA form, the CDR3 reads TGTGCCAGTAGTAGAGCGGGAATCAACACCGGGGAGCTGTTTTTT.